This T cell receptor (beta chain) was identified in a study of CD8+CD57+ T cells in acquired aplastic anemia. Sequenced patients had shown CD8+CD57+ cell expansion by flow cytometry. All participating patients were living with severe acquired aplastic anemia. Study-level results: It was found that almost 30 CD8+ CDR3 sequences were shared between patients and controls.

Trimming left V 7 bases short and J 3 bases short, with 12 bases between. From germline, CDR1 is MGHDK and CDR2 SYGVNS. This CDR3 has 13 residues. In its sample, this clonotype was seen many times. Its antigen is currently unknown. Both TCR beta VDJ combination and CDR3 sequence profiling were carried out. Genomic DNA was the template for this profiling. From the reads, TCRdb called clonotypes with MiXCR, one entry per CDR3 protein. The repertoire holds 200,000 to 250,000 distinct CDR3 sequences, with 65% as singletons. The sequence was obtained from a human donor with aplastic anemia. Source material: sorted CD4+, CD8+, or CD8+CD57+ T cells (not recorded which) from PBMCs. The chain is built from TRBV25-1 and TRBJ1-2; perhaps TRBD1 as D (6 bases). For the CDR3, the DNA is TGTGCCAGCACCCCTGGGGGCCACTATGGCTACACCTTC. This sequence encodes CASTPGGHYGYTF.